This T cell receptor beta chain was sequenced in a study of radiation and T cells in renal cell carcinoma. About this clone itself: Its antigen is not identified.

Some clones are missing from TCRdb's copy, which holds only in-frame ones; the method was immunoSEQ multiplex PCR. The sample contains tens of thousands of clones, over 80% of which appear only once. Regarding time point: blood 4 weeks post-SBRT, at nephrectomy. The treatment is: 15 Gy SBRT to primary tumor, nephrectomy 4 weeks later. Serial blood draws occurred at baseline and 2 and 4 weeks post-SBRT. This renal cell carcinoma was of the clear cell type. CDR1 and CDR2 (germline): SGHRS, YFSETQ. The CDR3 sequence is 11 residues long. Trimming shortened V by 7 bases and J by 4 bases, and 6 bases separated the two germline ends. The study, taken as a whole, reports: Top tumor clonotypes rose in blood 2 weeks post-radiation, then contracted. Without pretreatment biopsies, baseline tumor clonotype presence was undetermined.

The V and J genes are TRBV5-1 and TRBJ1-3; no clear D. Sequencing was performed on blood, taken from a patient whose treatment included radiotherapy and nephrectomy. This clonotype was sampled from a man aged 45-65 years with renal cell carcinoma. For the CDR3, the DNA is TGCGCCAGCGCCGTGGGAAACACCATATATTTT. Encoded protein: CASAVGNTIYF. Full variable domain (rest looked up from reference TRBV5-1 and TRBJ1-3): KAGVTQTPRYLIKTRGQQVTLSCSPISGHRSVSWYQQTPGQGLQFLFEYFSETQRNKGNFPGRFSGRQFSNSRSEMNVSTLELGDSALYLCASAVGNTIYFGEGSWLTVV.